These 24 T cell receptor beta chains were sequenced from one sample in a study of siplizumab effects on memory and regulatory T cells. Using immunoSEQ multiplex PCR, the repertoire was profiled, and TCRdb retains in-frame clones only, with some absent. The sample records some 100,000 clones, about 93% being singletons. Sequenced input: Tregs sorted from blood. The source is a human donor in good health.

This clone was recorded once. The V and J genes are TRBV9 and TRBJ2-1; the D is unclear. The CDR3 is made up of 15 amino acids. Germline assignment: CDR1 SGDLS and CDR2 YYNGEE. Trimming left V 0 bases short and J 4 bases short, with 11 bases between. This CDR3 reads CASSVVGLAYNEQFF. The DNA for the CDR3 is TGTGCCAGCAGCGTAGTGGGGTTGGCGTACAATGAGCAGTTCTTC.

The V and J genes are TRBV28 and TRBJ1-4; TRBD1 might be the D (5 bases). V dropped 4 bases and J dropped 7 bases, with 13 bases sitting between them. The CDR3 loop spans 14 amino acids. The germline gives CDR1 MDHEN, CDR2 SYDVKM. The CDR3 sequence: CASSYEGIAEKLFF. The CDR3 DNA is TGTGCCAGCAGTTACGAGGGGATTGCTGAAAAACTGTTTTTT.

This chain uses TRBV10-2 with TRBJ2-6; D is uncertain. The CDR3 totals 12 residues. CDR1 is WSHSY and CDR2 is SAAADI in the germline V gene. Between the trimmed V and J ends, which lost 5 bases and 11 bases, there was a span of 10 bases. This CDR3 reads CASSSRTDVLTF. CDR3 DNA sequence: TGCGCCAGCAGTTCCAGGACCGACGTCCTGACTTTC.

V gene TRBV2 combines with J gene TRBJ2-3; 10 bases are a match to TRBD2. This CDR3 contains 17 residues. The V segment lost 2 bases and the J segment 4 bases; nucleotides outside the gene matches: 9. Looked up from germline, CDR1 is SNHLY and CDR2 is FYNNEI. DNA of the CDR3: TGTGCCAGCAGTGAAAATCCTACGACTAGCGGGTCAGATACGCAGTATTTT. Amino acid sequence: CASSENPTTSGSDTQYF.

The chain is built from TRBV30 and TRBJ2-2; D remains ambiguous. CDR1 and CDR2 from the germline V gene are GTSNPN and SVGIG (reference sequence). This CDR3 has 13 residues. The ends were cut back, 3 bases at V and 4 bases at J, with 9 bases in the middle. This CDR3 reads CAWRGITTGELFF. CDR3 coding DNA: TGTGCCTGGAGAGGGATCACCACCGGGGAGCTGTTTTTT.

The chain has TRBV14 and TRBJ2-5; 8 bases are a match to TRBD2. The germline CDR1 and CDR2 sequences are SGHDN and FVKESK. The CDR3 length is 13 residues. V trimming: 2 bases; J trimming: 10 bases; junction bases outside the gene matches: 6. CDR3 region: CASSQPGGAVQYF. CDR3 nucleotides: TGTGCCAGCAGCCAACCCGGGGGGGCGGTCCAGTACTTC.

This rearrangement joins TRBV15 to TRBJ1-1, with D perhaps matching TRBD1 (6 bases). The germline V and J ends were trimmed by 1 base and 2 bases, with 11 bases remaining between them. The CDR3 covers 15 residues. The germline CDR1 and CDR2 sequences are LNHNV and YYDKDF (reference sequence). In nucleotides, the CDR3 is TGTGCCACCAGCAGAGGCGGACAGTTCAACACTGAAGCTTTCTTT. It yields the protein CATSRGGQFNTEAFF.

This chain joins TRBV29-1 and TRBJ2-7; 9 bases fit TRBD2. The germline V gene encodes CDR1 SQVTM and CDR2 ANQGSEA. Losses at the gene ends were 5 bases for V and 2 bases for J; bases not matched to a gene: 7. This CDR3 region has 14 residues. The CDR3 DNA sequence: TGCAGCGTTTTGACTAGCGGACGACCCTACGAGCAGTACTTC. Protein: CSVLTSGRPYEQYF.

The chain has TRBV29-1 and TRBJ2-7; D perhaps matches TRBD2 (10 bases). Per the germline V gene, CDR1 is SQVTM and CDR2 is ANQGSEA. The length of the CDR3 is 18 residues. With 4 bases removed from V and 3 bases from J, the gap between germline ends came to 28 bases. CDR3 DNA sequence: TGCAGCGTTGTGGGGACAGGGTGGTCTAGCGGGAGAAGCTACGAGCAGTACTTC. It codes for CSVVGTGWSSGRSYEQYF.

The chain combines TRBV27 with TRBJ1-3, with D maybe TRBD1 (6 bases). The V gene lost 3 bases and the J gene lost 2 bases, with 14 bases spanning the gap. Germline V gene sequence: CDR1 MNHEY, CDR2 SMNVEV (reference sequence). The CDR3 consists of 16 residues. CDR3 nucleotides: TGTGCCAGCAGTTTTCGGGGGCCCAACGCTGGAAACACCATATATTTT. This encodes CASSFRGPNAGNTIYF.

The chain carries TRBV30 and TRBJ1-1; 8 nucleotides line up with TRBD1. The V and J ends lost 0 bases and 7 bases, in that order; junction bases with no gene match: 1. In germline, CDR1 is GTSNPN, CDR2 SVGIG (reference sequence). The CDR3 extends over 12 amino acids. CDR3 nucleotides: TGTGCCTGGAGTGTAGACAGGGGTGAAGCTTTCTTT. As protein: CAWSVDRGEAFF.

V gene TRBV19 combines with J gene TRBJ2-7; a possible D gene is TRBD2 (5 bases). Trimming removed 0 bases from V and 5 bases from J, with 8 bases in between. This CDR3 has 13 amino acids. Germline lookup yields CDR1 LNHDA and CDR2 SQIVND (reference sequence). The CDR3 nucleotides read TGTGCCAGTAGTATAGATCGGGGTGACGAGCAGTACTTC. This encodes CASSIDRGDEQYF. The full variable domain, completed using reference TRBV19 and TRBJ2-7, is DGGITQSPKYLFRKEGQNVTLSCEQNLNHDAMYWYRQDPGQGLRLIYYSQIVNDFQKGDIAEGYSVSREKKESFPLTVTSAQKNPTAFYLCASSIDRGDEQYFGPGTRLTVT.

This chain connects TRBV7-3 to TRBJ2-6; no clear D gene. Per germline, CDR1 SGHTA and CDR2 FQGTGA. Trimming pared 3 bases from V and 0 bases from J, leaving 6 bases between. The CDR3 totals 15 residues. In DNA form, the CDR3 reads TGTGCCAGCAGCTTTTCGGCCTCTGGGGCCAACGTCCTGACTTTC. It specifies CASSFSASGANVLTF.

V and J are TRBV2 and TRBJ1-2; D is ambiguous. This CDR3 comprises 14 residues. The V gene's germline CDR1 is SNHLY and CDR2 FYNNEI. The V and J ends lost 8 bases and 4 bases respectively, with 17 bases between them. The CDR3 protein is CASPTRTSGYGYTF. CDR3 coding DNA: TGTGCCAGCCCGACTAGGACTAGCGGCTATGGCTACACCTTC.

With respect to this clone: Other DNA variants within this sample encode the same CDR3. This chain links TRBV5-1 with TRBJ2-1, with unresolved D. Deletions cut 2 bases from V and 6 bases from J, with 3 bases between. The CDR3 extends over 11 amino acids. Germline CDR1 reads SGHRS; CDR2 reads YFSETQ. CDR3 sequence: CASSFSNEQFF. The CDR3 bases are TGCGCCAGCAGCTTTAGCAATGAGCAGTTCTTC.

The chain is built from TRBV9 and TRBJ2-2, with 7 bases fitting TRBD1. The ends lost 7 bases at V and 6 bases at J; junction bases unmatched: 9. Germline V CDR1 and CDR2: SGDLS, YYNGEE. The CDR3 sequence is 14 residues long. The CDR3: CASCETGVSGELFF. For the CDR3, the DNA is TGTGCCAGCTGCGAAACAGGGGTATCCGGGGAGCTGTTTTTT.

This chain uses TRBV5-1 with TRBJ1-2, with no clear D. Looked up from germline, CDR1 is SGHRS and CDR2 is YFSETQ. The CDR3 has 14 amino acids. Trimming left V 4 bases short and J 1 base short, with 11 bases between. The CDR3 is CASSRGEVNYGYTF. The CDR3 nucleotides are TGCGCCAGCAGCCGTGGTGAGGTTAACTATGGCTACACCTTC.

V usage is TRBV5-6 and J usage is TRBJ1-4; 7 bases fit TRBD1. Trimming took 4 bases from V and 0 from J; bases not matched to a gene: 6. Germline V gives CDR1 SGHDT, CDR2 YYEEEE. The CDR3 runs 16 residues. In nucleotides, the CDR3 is TGTGCCAGCAGCGCGATTGGACAGGCAACTAATGAAAAACTGTTTTTT. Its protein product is CASSAIGQATNEKLFF.

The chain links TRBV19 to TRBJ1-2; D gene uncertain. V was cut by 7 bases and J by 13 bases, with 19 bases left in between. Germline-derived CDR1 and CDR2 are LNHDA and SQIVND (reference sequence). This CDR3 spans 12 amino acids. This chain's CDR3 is CASNGPRVEFTF. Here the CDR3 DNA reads TGTGCCAGTAACGGCCCCCGGGTCGAGTTCACCTTC.

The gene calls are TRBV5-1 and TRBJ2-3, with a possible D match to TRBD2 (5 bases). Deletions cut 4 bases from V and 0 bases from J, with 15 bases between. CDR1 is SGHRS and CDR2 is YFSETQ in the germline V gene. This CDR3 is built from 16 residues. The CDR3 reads CASSPGLSGSTDTQYF. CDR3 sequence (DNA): TGCGCCAGCAGCCCGGGATTAAGCGGCAGCACAGATACGCAGTATTTT.

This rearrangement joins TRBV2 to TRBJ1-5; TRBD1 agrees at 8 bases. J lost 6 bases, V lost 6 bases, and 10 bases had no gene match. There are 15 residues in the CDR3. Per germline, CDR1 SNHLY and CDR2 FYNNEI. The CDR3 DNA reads TGTGCCAGCAGCTTATCAGGGGGCGGAGGTCAGCCCCAGCATTTT. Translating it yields CASSLSGGGGQPQHF.

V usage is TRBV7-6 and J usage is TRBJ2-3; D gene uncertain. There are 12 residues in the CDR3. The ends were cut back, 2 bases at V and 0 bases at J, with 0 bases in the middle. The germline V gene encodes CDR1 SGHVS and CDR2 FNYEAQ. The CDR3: CASSLSTDTQYF. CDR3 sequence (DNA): TGTGCCAGCAGCTTAAGCACAGATACGCAGTATTTT.

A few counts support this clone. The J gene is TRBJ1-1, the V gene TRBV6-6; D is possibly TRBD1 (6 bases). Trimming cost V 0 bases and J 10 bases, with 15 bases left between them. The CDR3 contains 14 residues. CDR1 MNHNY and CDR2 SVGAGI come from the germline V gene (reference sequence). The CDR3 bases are TGTGCCAGCAGTTACTCGGACAGCCTAGGTGGAGCTTTCTTT. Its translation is CASSYSDSLGGAFF.

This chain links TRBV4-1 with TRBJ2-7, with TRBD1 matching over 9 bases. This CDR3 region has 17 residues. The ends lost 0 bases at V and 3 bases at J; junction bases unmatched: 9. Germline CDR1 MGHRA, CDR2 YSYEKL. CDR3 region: CASSQDTGPTGGYEQYF. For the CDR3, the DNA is TGCGCCAGCAGCCAAGATACGGGCCCGACAGGGGGCTACGAGCAGTACTTC.